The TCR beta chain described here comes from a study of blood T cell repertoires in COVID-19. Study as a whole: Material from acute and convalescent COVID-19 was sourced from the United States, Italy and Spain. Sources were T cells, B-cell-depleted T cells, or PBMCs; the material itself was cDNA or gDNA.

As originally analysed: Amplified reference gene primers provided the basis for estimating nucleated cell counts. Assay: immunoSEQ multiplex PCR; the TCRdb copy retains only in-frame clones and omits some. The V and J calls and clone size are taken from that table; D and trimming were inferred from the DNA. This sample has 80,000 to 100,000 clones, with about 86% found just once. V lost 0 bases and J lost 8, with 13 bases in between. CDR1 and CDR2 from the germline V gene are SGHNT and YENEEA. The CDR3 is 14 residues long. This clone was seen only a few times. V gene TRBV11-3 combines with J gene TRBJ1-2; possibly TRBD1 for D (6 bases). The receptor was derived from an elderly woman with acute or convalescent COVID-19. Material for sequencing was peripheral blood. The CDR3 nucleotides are TGTGCCAGCAGCTTAGATCCGAGGGGGGGCGGCTACACCTTC. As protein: CASSLDPRGGGYTF.